A single sample is the source of the 28 T cell receptor beta chains below, sequenced in a study of early T cells in non-severe SARS-CoV-2 infection (dated by TCRdb to about 2021). Receptors were amplified or captured by 5' RACE. Reads for this sample came from a NextSeq 500. Starting from the raw public reads, TCRdb applied fastp trimming at Q25, assembled clones with MiXCR and retained in-frame beta chains. Each CDR3 protein gets just one entry, which takes the most common genes and DNA from the rows behind it. A total of fewer than 85,000 distinct CDR3 sequences appear in this sample, about 14% of them only once. The ten most abundant clones make up roughly an eighth of the sample. Sequencing used whole blood. These receptors were obtained from an adult who was a healthcare worker with PCR-confirmed SARS-CoV-2 infection or an uninfected control (not recorded which).

This clonotype turned up a few times. The chain uses TRBV6-6 and TRBJ1-6; TRBD1 is a possible D gene (5 bases). The V gene's germline CDR1 is MNHNY and CDR2 SVGAGI (reference sequence). Trimming left V 0 bases short and J 6 bases short, with 15 bases between. The CDR3 has 17 residues. CDR3 DNA: TGTGCCAGCAGTTACTCGAATTGGCAGGGTTCTAATTCACCCCTCCACTTT. Protein: CASSYSNWQGSNSPLHF.

The rearrangement links TRBV25-1 to TRBJ2-1; 7 bases line up with TRBD2. CDR3 length: 12 amino acids. From germline, CDR1 is MGHDK and CDR2 SYGVNS. Losses at the gene ends were 4 bases for V and 12 bases for J; bases not matched to a gene: 6. The CDR3 region is CASSGGRVGQFF. CDR3 nucleotides: TGTGCCAGCAGTGGGGGGAGGGTCGGGCAGTTCTTC.

This clonotype has just a few counts. The V call is TRBV5-1, the J call TRBJ1-1; D gene ambiguous. CDR3 length: 15 residues. The V gene's germline CDR1 is SGHRS and CDR2 YFSETQ. V gave up 1 base and J gave up 4 bases, with 14 bases separating them. The CDR3 coding sequence is TGCGCCAGCAGCTTGAACCCAGCCTGGAGCACTGAAGCTTTCTTT. This codes for CASSLNPAWSTEAFF.

In its sample, this clonotype was seen a few times. This chain links TRBV19 with TRBJ1-5, with 11 bases matching TRBD1. J gave up 6 bases and V 4 bases, and 8 bases lay outside the gene matches. The CDR3 contains 16 residues. Germline V gene sequence: CDR1 LNHDA, CDR2 SQIVND (reference sequence). This chain's CDR3 is CASSSRTGGVGQPQHF. The CDR3 DNA is TGTGCCAGTAGTAGTCGGACAGGGGGCGTCGGTCAGCCCCAGCATTTT.

This chain joins TRBV7-2 and TRBJ1-4; 8 bases agree with TRBD1. The CDR3 loop spans 16 amino acids. Germline V lookup: CDR1 SGHTA, CDR2 FQGNSA. V was clipped by 5 bases and J by 8 bases; unmatched bases: 13. The CDR3 reads CASSLTQGARREKLFF. DNA of the CDR3: TGTGCCAGCAGCCTCACCCAGGGGGCGCGGAGGGAAAAACTGTTTTTT.

This clonotype was observed a handful of times. The chain is built from TRBV19 and TRBJ1-5; no clear D. V gave up 3 bases and J gave up 6 bases, with 12 bases separating them. The CDR3 covers 14 residues. Germline V gene lookup returns CDR1 LNHDA and CDR2 SQIVND (reference sequence). This chain's CDR3 is CASSIGGHGQPQHF. The CDR3 DNA reads TGTGCCAGTAGTATCGGAGGGCACGGTCAGCCCCAGCATTTT.

The J gene is TRBJ2-3, the V gene TRBV6-4, with 7 bases matching TRBD2. V was clipped by 3 bases and J by 0 bases; unmatched bases: 9. The CDR3 consists of 17 residues. Germline CDR1 MRHNA, CDR2 SNTAGT. Written as DNA, the CDR3 is TGTGCCAGCAGTGAGAGCGGGACGGGAGCTAGCACAGATACGCAGTATTTT. Its protein product is CASSESGTGASTDTQYF.

This clonotype was detected a few times. The V gene is TRBV9, the J gene TRBJ1-3; D call uncertain. This CDR3 comprises 14 residues. The V end was cut by 5 bases, the J end by 0 bases, with 9 bases between. Germline assignment: CDR1 SGDLS and CDR2 YYNGEE. CDR3 DNA: TGTGCCAGCAGTGGGCTAAACTCTGGAAACACCATATATTTT. Translation gives CASSGLNSGNTIYF.

The CDR3 loop reads CASSFGEETQYF. In DNA form, the CDR3 reads TGTGCCAGCAGCTTTGGAGAAGAGACCCAGTACTTC. The gene calls are TRBV11-3 and TRBJ2-5; D unclear. Trimming took off 3 bases at V and 3 bases at J, with 5 bases between the two ends. The germline CDR1 and CDR2 sequences are SGHNT and YENEEA. CDR3 length equals 12 residues.

The sample holds a few counts of this clonotype. The CDR3 is CASSQDPQAAGEQFF. For the CDR3, the DNA is TGCGCCAGCAGCCAAGACCCCCAGGCGGCGGGAGAGCAGTTCTTC. The chain uses TRBV4-3 and TRBJ2-1, with D possibly TRBD2 on 6 matching bases. In germline, CDR1 is LGHNA, CDR2 YSLEER. The CDR3 sequence is 15 residues long. V was shortened by 0 bases and J by 10 bases, with 16 bases between the two germline ends.

The chain has TRBV9 and TRBJ1-1; TRBD1 matches at 8 bases. This CDR3 is built from 15 residues. The trim removed 4 bases at V and 7 bases at J, leaving 12 bases unmatched. Germline-derived CDR1 and CDR2 are SGDLS and YYNGEE. The DNA for the CDR3 is TGTGCCAGCAGCCCCCCTCCGGACAGGGTTGATGAAGCTTTCTTT. This encodes CASSPPPDRVDEAFF.

The chain is built from TRBV5-1 and TRBJ2-6; 9 bases line up with TRBD2. Germline assignment: CDR1 SGHRS and CDR2 YFSETQ. There are 18 residues in the CDR3. V lost 1 base and J lost 2; bases outside the gene matches: 7. The CDR3 spells CASSLTAGGGPGANVLTF. DNA of the CDR3: TGCGCCAGCAGCTTGACAGCGGGGGGAGGTCCTGGGGCCAACGTCCTGACTTTC.

This clonotype has only one observation. The V and J genes are TRBV6-2 or TRBV6-3 and TRBJ1-5; TRBD1 aligns across 8 bases. CDR3 size: 14 residues. The trim removed 6 bases at V and 6 bases at J, leaving 7 bases unmatched. The germline CDR1 and CDR2 sequences are MNHEY and SVGEGT. The CDR3 coding sequence is TGTGCCAGCAGCGATGGACAGGGAATTCAGCCCCAGCATTTT. Its protein product is CASSDGQGIQPQHF.

The rearrangement links TRBV14 to TRBJ2-1; D possibly uses TRBD1 or TRBD2 (5 bases each). V was cut by 6 bases and J by 0 bases, with 15 bases left in between. CDR1 SGHDN and CDR2 FVKESK come from the germline V gene. The CDR3 has 16 residues. CDR3: CASSPKGSFSYNEQFF. The CDR3 coding sequence is TGTGCCAGCAGTCCTAAGGGGAGCTTCTCCTACAATGAGCAGTTCTTC.

V gene TRBV7-9 combines with J gene TRBJ2-1, with a possible D match to TRBD2 (5 bases). The CDR3 runs to 14 residues. The V gene's germline CDR1 is SEHNR and CDR2 FQNEAQ (reference sequence). V shed 5 bases and J shed 6 bases, with 14 bases lying between them. The CDR3 DNA reads as TGTGCCAGCAGCCGAGTAATTCGGGGCAATGAGCAGTTCTTC. Protein sequence: CASSRVIRGNEQFF. The variable domain in full, with the rest retrieved from reference TRBV7-9 and TRBJ2-1, is DTGVSQNPRHKITKRGQNVTFRCDPISEHNRLYWYRQTLGQGPEFLTYFQNEAQLEKSRLLSDRFSAERPKGSFSTLEIQRTEQGDSAMYLCASSRVIRGNEQFFGPGTRLTVL.

The rearrangement uses TRBV28 and TRBJ2-2; D perhaps matches TRBD2 (7 bases). The V end lost 5 bases, the J end lost 6 bases, and 16 bases lay between the germline ends. Germline CDR1 and CDR2: MDHEN and SYDVKM. CDR3 length: 15 residues. The DNA of the CDR3 is TGTGCCAGCAGTCCCTGGGGGGGGCGGTCCGGGGAGCTGTTTTTT. Its translation is CASSPWGGRSGELFF.

V is TRBV4-3 and J is TRBJ1-2; no clear D. Germline assignment: CDR1 LGHNA and CDR2 YSLEER. The CDR3 totals 14 residues. V was cut by 1 base and J by 2 bases, with 8 bases left in between. CDR3 nucleotide sequence: TGCGCCAGCAGCCAAGTGAAAGGGAACTATGGCTACACCTTC. Protein product: CASSQVKGNYGYTF.

This clonotype was picked up a small number of times. The chain employs TRBV29-1 and TRBJ2-3; 7 nucleotides agree with TRBD1. V lost 6 bases, J lost 6 bases, and 6 bases stayed unmatched. CDR1 and CDR2 from the germline V gene are SQVTM and ANQGSEA. This CDR3 is 12 amino acids long. CDR3 protein: CSVQQGTDTQYF. CDR3 nucleotides: TGCAGCGTCCAACAGGGGACGGATACGCAGTATTTT.

This chain uses TRBV4-1 with TRBJ2-1, with 10 bases lining up with TRBD2. Per the germline V gene, CDR1 is MGHRA and CDR2 is YSYEKL. V shed 8 bases and J 4 bases; nucleotides not matched to a gene: 2. This CDR3 region has 13 residues. The CDR3 DNA is TGCGCCAGCGGGACTAGCGATTACAATGAGCAGTTCTTC. It translates to CASGTSDYNEQFF.

This clonotype appeared many times. The genes are TRBV3-1 and TRBJ2-7, with a tentative D call TRBD2 (5 bases). CDR1 LGHDT and CDR2 YNNKEL come from the germline V gene (reference sequence). There are 17 residues in the CDR3. Trimming shortened V by 0 bases and J by 7 bases, and 22 bases separated the two germline ends. The CDR3 loop reads CASSQEGNEGRSREQYF. CDR3 bases: TGTGCCAGCAGCCAAGAGGGAAATGAGGGAAGGTCGAGGGAGCAGTACTTC.

The chain employs TRBV7-2 and TRBJ2-3, with a tentative D call TRBD2 (6 bases). Germline lookup yields CDR1 SGHTA and CDR2 FQGNSA. The CDR3 spans 16 residues. V lost 3 bases to trimming and J lost 2 bases, with 15 bases between them. Written as DNA, the CDR3 is TGTGCCAGCAGCTTGGGGAGGCCTTACCCCACAGATACGCAGTATTTT. It codes for CASSLGRPYPTDTQYF.

This clonotype turned up a few times. The chain employs TRBV20-1 and TRBJ1-5, with 7 bases that match TRBD1. Unmatched junction bases numbered 8, after V lost 1 base and J lost 5 bases. The CDR3 is 15 residues long. Germline V CDR1 and CDR2: DFQATT, SNEGSKA (reference sequence). The DNA of the CDR3 is TGCAGTGCTAGAGGGGAGGGGGCAGGTTATCAGCCCCAGCATTTT. Amino acids: CSARGEGAGYQPQHF.

The genes are TRBV28 and TRBJ2-5, with TRBD1 identical over 8 bases. Trimming removed 6 bases from V and 0 bases from J; junction bases left unmatched: 12. The CDR3 is 17 amino acids. CDR1 and CDR2 (germline): MDHEN, SYDVKM. The CDR3 DNA is TGTGCCAGCAGCCCCACCGCCACAGGGGGGTACCAAGAGACCCAGTACTTC. Translation: CASSPTATGGYQETQYF.

This clonotype was seen repeatedly, ten times or more. The V and J genes are TRBV23-1 and TRBJ2-7; D is ambiguous. TRBV23-1 is an open reading frame, and its role is uncertain. The CDR3 spans 14 residues. V was clipped by 3 bases and J by 5 bases, with 14 bases between them. CDR3 nucleotides: TGCGCCAGCAGTCACGGTCCTGTGTGGCACGAGCAGTACTTC. Translated: CASSHGPVWHEQYF.

The CDR3: CASSPGQGSTEAFF. The CDR3 nucleotides are TGTGCCAGCAGTCCGGGACAGGGGAGCACTGAAGCTTTCTTT. This chain uses TRBV12-3 or TRBV12-4 with TRBJ1-1, with 10 nucleotides matching TRBD1. The CDR3 has 14 residues. Trimming cost V 5 bases and J 4 bases; bases outside gene matches: 4.

The sample holds a few counts of this clonotype. The CDR3: CASRIQGNSYNEQFF. CDR3 in DNA: TGTGCCAGTAGAATACAGGGGAACTCCTACAATGAGCAGTTCTTC. The V and J genes are TRBV19 and TRBJ2-1; 7 nucleotides match TRBD1. The CDR3 has 15 amino acids. The V segment lost 6 bases and the J segment 0 bases; nucleotides outside the gene matches: 5. Looked up from germline, CDR1 is LNHDA and CDR2 is SQIVND (reference sequence).

In the case of this clonotype: Given a much more abundant clone one base away, this may be a read error. The chain combines TRBV5-1 with TRBJ2-2; 8 bases fit TRBD2. The CDR3 length is 17 residues. Per germline, CDR1 SGHRS and CDR2 YFSETQ. CDR3 loop: CTSSLAGSGTSTGELFF. The DNA for the CDR3 is TGCACCAGCAGCTTGGCCGGCTCGGGGACTAGCACCGGGGAGCTGTTTTTT.

This clonotype was picked up a small number of times. The CDR3 loop is CATSGRGQADTQYF. DNA of the CDR3: TGCGCCACCTCGGGGAGGGGGCAAGCAGATACGCAGTATTTT. The gene calls are TRBV10-1 and TRBJ2-3, with D perhaps assigned TRBD1 or TRBD2 (7 bases each). V was shortened by 10 bases and J by 4 bases, with 18 bases between the two germline ends. CDR1 and CDR2 (germline): WNHNN, SYGVQD (reference sequence). The length of the CDR3 is 14 residues.